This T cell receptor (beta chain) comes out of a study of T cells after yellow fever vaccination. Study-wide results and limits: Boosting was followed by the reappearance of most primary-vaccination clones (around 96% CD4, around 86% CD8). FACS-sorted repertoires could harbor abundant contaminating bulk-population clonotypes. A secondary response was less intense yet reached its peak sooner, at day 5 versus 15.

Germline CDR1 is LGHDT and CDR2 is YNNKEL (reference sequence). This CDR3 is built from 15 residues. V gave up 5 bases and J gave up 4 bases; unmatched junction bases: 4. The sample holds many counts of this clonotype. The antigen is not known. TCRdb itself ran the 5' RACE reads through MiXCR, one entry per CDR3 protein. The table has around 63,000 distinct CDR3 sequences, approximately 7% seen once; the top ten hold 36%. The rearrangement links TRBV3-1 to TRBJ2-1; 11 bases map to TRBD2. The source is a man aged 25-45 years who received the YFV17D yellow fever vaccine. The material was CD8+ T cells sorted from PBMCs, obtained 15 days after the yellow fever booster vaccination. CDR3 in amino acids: CASSTTSGSYNEQFF. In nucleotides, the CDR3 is TGTGCCAGCAGCACCACTAGCGGGAGTTACAATGAGCAGTTCTTC.